The rows below give T cell receptor beta chains drawn from one sample of a study of T cell responses to AZD1222 COVID-19 vaccine. Sequencing used immunoSEQ multiplex PCR; TCRdb keeps in-frame clones, though not all of them. Here the sample spans roughly 120,000 clones, approximately 88% being singletons. The material was peripheral blood, obtained 28 days after the second AZD1222 dose. All receptors derive from an adult who received the AZD1222 COVID-19 vaccine. CDR3s include the opening cysteine and the closing phenylalanine or tryptophan. A D gene is named only where the DNA matches it firmly. The size of a clone is reported for some rows only, either as once, few or many, or as a class for expanded clones.

>TRBJ1-6|-|TRBD1|TRBV19
CASSMRDRGFTSPLHF
>TRBJ1-2|-|-|TRBV6-5
CASRDILNYGYTF
>TRBJ1-2|-|TRBD1|TRBV6-5
CASSYAEGASYGYTF
>TRBJ1-1|-|TRBD1|TRBV10-2
CASRQGGSTEAFF
>TRBJ2-5|-|-|TRBV3-1/TRBV3-2
CASIPTGGGETQYF
>TRBJ1-1|-|-|TRBV18
CASSPGRMNTEAFF
>TRBJ1-1|-|-|TRBV20-1
CSASRGQLNTEAFF
>TRBJ1-5|-|TRBD1|TRBV28
CASTEQGVSNQPQHF
>TRBJ1-1|-|-|TRBV4-3
CASSQDPRPTEAFF
>TRBJ1-2|-|-|TRBV7-9
CASSQLTENYGYTF
>TRBJ1-1|-|-|TRBV7-3
CASSLGGTLNTEAFF
>TRBJ1-2|-|TRBD1|TRBV27
CASSRRTGVGYGYTF
>TRBJ1-3|once|-|TRBV6-5
CASRGGDSGNTIYF
>TRBJ1-4|-|-|TRBV27
CASSLSRLVNEKLFF
>TRBJ1-5|-|-|TRBV5-5
CASSTDQGFSNQPQHF
>TRBJ1-5|once|TRBD1|TRBV18
CASSPPGQGSSQPQHF
>TRBJ2-7|-|TRBD2|TRBV15
CATSRTSGTSYEQYF
>TRBJ1-3|once|-|TRBV19
CASSTTTGGNTIYF
>TRBJ2-7|once|-|TRBV5-6
CASSWASYEQYF
>TRBJ1-1|-|TRBD1|TRBV18
CASSGQEVTEAFF
>TRBJ2-5|-|-|TRBV6-5
CASQSMAAYQETQYF
>TRBJ1-2|-|-|TRBV6-2/TRBV6-3
CASSPGPGRTNYGYTF
>TRBJ1-2|once|-|TRBV12-3/TRBV12-4
CASSLLVGEGYTF
>TRBJ2-1|-|TRBD2|TRBV27
CASKTIAGGIYNEQFF
>TRBJ2-3|-|-|TRBV14
CASSLFGTGTDTQYF
>TRBJ2-3|few|-|TRBV7-2
CASSLSVSTDTQYF
>TRBJ1-1|-|TRBD1|TRBV7-9
CASSRRTDRGTEAFF
>TRBJ1-2|-|-|TRBV7-2
CASSLDSFSEDGYTF
>TRBJ2-7|-|-|TRBV5-1
CASSLGSNSYEQYF
>TRBJ2-3|once|TRBD1|TRBV5-1
CASSAGQGADTQYF
>TRBJ1-1|-|TRBD1|TRBV12-3/TRBV12-4
CASRLGQEEVAFF
>TRBJ1-1|-|-|TRBV3-1/TRBV3-2
CASSPEGREAFEAFF
>TRBJ1-1|-|-|TRBV6-5
CASILSTGNTEAFF
>TRBJ1-2|-|-|TRBV2
CASSESIDYGYTF
>TRBJ2-7|-|TRBD2|TRBV20-1
CSASSSGVFYEQYF
>TRBJ2-1|-|-|TRBV10-2
CASRGQLNYNEQFF
>TRBJ1-4|-|-|TRBV28
CASSQAIQRMRQLFF
>TRBJ2-1|-|TRBD2|TRBV12-3/TRBV12-4
CASSSSGAQEQFF
>TRBJ1-4|-|TRBD1|TRBV7-2
CASSLPRPGGGKLFF
>TRBJ1-3|-|-|TRBV12-3/TRBV12-4
CASRANSGNTIYF
>TRBJ2-3|-|-|TRBV5-1
CASSLLPTDTQYF
>TRBJ1-5|-|-|TRBV3-1/TRBV3-2
CASSPMVADPPQHF
>TRBJ1-4|-|-|TRBV7-2
CASSPGRGSEKLFF
>TRBJ1-4|-|-|TRBV29-1
CSVAPEGTNEKLFF
>TRBJ1-1|-|-|TRBV7-9
CASRLDQFMNTEAFF
>TRBJ2-5|-|TRBD1|TRBV7-3
CASSRTGTGLETQYF
>TRBJ1-1|-|-|TRBV4-3
CASSQEGISAEAFF
>TRBJ1-2|-|-|TRBV7-2
CASSPDRQGGYTF
>TRBJ1-4|-|-|TRBV6-5
CASSYSGTAGNEKLFF
>TRBJ1-2|-|-|TRBV7-9
CASSSKLTEISGYGYTF
>TRBJ2-3|-|TRBD2|TRBV19
CASQRGAGGLDTQYF
>TRBJ1-1|-|-|TRBV12-3/TRBV12-4
CASGTDDTEAFF
>TRBJ2-3|-|-|TRBV3-1/TRBV3-2
CASSQDFHTDTQYF
>TRBJ2-5|once|-|TRBV5-6
CASSLVETQYF
>TRBJ1-4|once|TRBD1|TRBV10-3
CAISDGTGDFNEKLFF